This passage covers 26 T cell receptor beta chains from one sample sequenced in a study of blood T cell repertoires in COVID-19. Profiling relied on immunoSEQ multiplex PCR, and the TCRdb table lists in-frame clones only, not all of them. In the table there are just under 250,000 clones, approximately 86% of which are singletons. The material sequenced was peripheral blood. Source of these receptors: a woman between 25 and 40 years old who had recovered from COVID-19.

The chain is built from TRBV5-4 and TRBJ2-7; 10 bases fit TRBD2. Germline CDR1 is SGHNT and CDR2 is YYREEE (reference sequence). This CDR3 spans 15 amino acids. V lost 2 bases, J lost 5 bases, and 7 bases stayed unmatched. CDR3 region: CASSLLSGGVDEQYF. For the CDR3, the DNA is TGTGCCAGCAGCTTATTAAGCGGGGGGGTAGACGAGCAGTACTTC.

This clone was observed once. The rearrangement links TRBV19 to TRBJ1-1, with D possibly being TRBD1 (6 bases). Deletions cut 1 base from V and 4 bases from J, with 7 bases between. This CDR3 spans 13 amino acids. The germline V gene has CDR1 LNHDA and CDR2 SQIVND (reference sequence). CDR3 DNA: TGTGCCAGTAGTATAGGGACAGCCACTGAAGCTTTCTTT. Amino acid sequence: CASSIGTATEAFF. Supplemented by reference TRBV19 and TRBJ1-1, the full variable domain reads DGGITQSPKYLFRKEGQNVTLSCEQNLNHDAMYWYRQDPGQGLRLIYYSQIVNDFQKGDIAEGYSVSREKKESFPLTVTSAQKNPTAFYLCASSIGTATEAFFGQGTRLTVV.

Here the CDR3 reads CASSSTSGETYTQYF. CDR3 DNA: TGTGCCAGCAGTTCCACTAGCGGGGAAACCTACACCCAGTACTTC. This chain uses TRBV6-6 with TRBJ2-5; TRBD2 aligns across 10 bases. The junction had 10 bases not matched to a gene; V was cut back by 4 bases and J by 8 bases. The CDR3 has 15 amino acids. CDR1 is MNHNY, CDR2 SVGAGI, per germline (reference sequence).

V usage is TRBV6-5 and J usage is TRBJ2-2; D is possibly TRBD1 (7 bases). The V gene lost 4 bases and the J gene lost 4 bases, with 13 bases spanning the gap. CDR1 is MNHEY and CDR2 is SVGAGI in the germline V gene. This CDR3 is 15 amino acids long. The CDR3 sequence is CASSSRGDGTGELFF. CDR3 DNA: TGTGCCAGCAGTTCCAGGGGGGACGGCACCGGGGAGCTGTTTTTT.

The rearrangement joins TRBV6-1 to TRBJ1-2; D is possibly TRBD1 (5 bases). The V and J ends lost 2 bases and 7 bases respectively, with 11 bases between them. The CDR3 is 13 amino acids. CDR1 and CDR2 (germline): MNHNS, SASEGT. CDR3 sequence reads: CASSEQGLSGYTF. CDR3 DNA sequence: TGTGCCAGCAGTGAACAGGGTCTTTCTGGCTACACCTTC.

The chain combines TRBV7-2 with TRBJ2-2; 7 bases line up with TRBD2. Germline CDR1 SGHTA, CDR2 FQGNSA. The CDR3 contains 15 residues. V was pared by 3 bases and J by 8 bases, with 9 bases of the junction left unmatched. The CDR3 nucleotides are TGTGCCAGCAGCTTGGGACTGAGGGAGGGAGGGGAGCTGTTTTTT. It specifies CASSLGLREGGELFF.

The rearrangement links TRBV7-3 to TRBJ2-2; D unresolved. There are 16 residues in the CDR3. V lost 5 bases to trimming and J lost 4 bases, with 17 bases between them. Germline values: CDR1 SGHTA, CDR2 FQGTGA. CDR3 in amino acids: CASSPRAGFGTGELFF. For the CDR3, the DNA is TGTGCCAGCAGCCCCCGAGCAGGATTTGGCACCGGGGAGCTGTTTTTT.

This sequence joins TRBV4-1 and TRBJ2-7, with D possibly being TRBD1 (5 bases). Germline values: CDR1 MGHRA, CDR2 YSYEKL. V was trimmed by 6 bases and J by 0 bases, leaving 12 bases between them. CDR3 length: 14 amino acids. CDR3 sequence (DNA): TGCGCCAGCAGACCGGACACGAACTCCTACGAGCAGTACTTC. This encodes CASRPDTNSYEQYF.

V is TRBV11-2 and J is TRBJ2-3; D remains unclear. The CDR3 contains 14 residues. Trimming shortened V by 3 bases and J by 4 bases, and 11 bases separated the two germline ends. The germline gives CDR1 SGHAT, CDR2 FQNNGV. The chain's CDR3 is CASSFQRRSDTQYF. The CDR3 DNA reads as TGTGCCAGCAGCTTCCAACGCCGGTCAGATACGCAGTATTTT.

The chain combines TRBV2 with TRBJ1-2; 7 nucleotides line up with TRBD1. CDR1 and CDR2 from the germline V gene are SNHLY and FYNNEI. V lost 6 bases and J lost 1; bases outside the gene matches: 11. This CDR3 has 16 amino acids. The CDR3 sequence: CASSEGPGQDNYGYTF. DNA of the CDR3: TGTGCCAGCAGCGAGGGTCCCGGACAGGATAACTATGGCTACACCTTC.

This clone showed up just a few times. The V call is TRBV2, the J call TRBJ2-7; TRBD2 matches at 12 bases. The CDR3 length is 15 residues. After removal of 9 bases from V and 0 bases from J, the junction contained 6 bases not matched to a gene. Germline loops: CDR1 SNHLY, CDR2 FYNNEI. CDR3 amino acids: CASRTSGAHSYEQYF. In DNA form, the CDR3 reads TGTGCCAGTAGGACTAGCGGGGCCCACTCCTACGAGCAGTACTTC.

The chain recombines TRBV6-2 or TRBV6-3 with TRBJ2-3; 10 bases map to TRBD2. With V trimmed by 2 bases and J by 5 bases, 4 bases remained unmatched. Germline V gives CDR1 MNHEY, CDR2 SVGEGT. CDR3 length: 15 amino acids. CDR3 amino acids: CASSYERGGRDTQYF. In nucleotides, the CDR3 is TGTGCCAGCAGTTACGAGCGGGGGGGCAGAGATACGCAGTATTTT.

The V and J genes are TRBV29-1 and TRBJ2-1, with 9 bases fitting TRBD2. CDR3 size: 13 residues. Germline V gives CDR1 SQVTM, CDR2 ANQGSEA. V trimming: 8 bases; J trimming: 5 bases; junction bases outside the gene matches: 7. CDR3 nucleotide sequence: TGCAGCACCAGCGGGGGGCCCAACAATGAGCAGTTCTTC. Translated, it gives CSTSGGPNNEQFF.

The chain uses TRBV6-5 and TRBJ1-2; 9 nucleotides match TRBD1. The V and J ends lost 5 bases and 6 bases, in that order; junction bases with no gene match: 10. The V gene's germline CDR1 is MNHEY and CDR2 SVGAGI. The CDR3 spans 15 residues. Written as DNA, the CDR3 is TGTGCCAGCAGTAAGTACACCGGGACAGGGAATGGCTACACCTTC. It encodes CASSKYTGTGNGYTF.

The rearrangement links TRBV27 to TRBJ2-1, with TRBD1 as a possible D gene (6 bases). The length of the CDR3 is 12 residues. Germline loops: CDR1 MNHEY, CDR2 SMNVEV (reference sequence). The V and J ends lost 5 bases and 9 bases respectively, with 11 bases between them. The chain's CDR3 is CASSPNRAEQFF. CDR3 coding DNA: TGTGCCAGCAGTCCCAACAGGGCTGAGCAGTTCTTC.

This sequence joins TRBV9 and TRBJ1-2; D may be TRBD1 (6 bases). Germline V gene data show CDR1 as SGDLS and CDR2 as YYNGEE. Trimming pared 0 bases from V and 3 bases from J, leaving 9 bases between. This CDR3 spans 14 amino acids. The CDR3 is CASSVAQGDYGYTF. CDR3 nucleotides: TGTGCCAGCAGCGTAGCACAGGGCGACTATGGCTACACCTTC.

J is TRBJ2-5 and V is TRBV4-1, with 8 bases aligning to TRBD2. The CDR3 totals 14 residues. V was clipped by 1 base and J by 6 bases; unmatched bases: 4. Germline lookup yields CDR1 MGHRA and CDR2 YSYEKL. The CDR3 protein is CASSQAGGPQTQYF. DNA of the CDR3: TGCGCCAGCAGCCAAGCGGGGGGGCCGCAGACCCAGTACTTC.

V usage is TRBV7-9 and J usage is TRBJ2-7; TRBD1 agrees at 8 bases. The CDR3 has 15 residues. Germline values: CDR1 SEHNR, CDR2 FQNEAQ (reference sequence). The V segment lost 3 bases and the J segment 2 bases; nucleotides outside the gene matches: 6. This CDR3 is CASSFPGQGPYEQYF. DNA for the CDR3: TGTGCCAGCAGCTTCCCCGGACAGGGCCCCTACGAGCAGTACTTC.

The CDR3 DNA sequence: TGTGCCAGCAGCTTAACTGGGGAGGGGGAGCTGTTTTTT. Protein product: CASSLTGEGELFF. J is TRBJ2-2 and V is TRBV7-3; D might be TRBD2 (5 bases). This CDR3 has 13 amino acids. The germline V gene encodes CDR1 SGHTA and CDR2 FQGTGA. V was shortened by 0 bases and J by 8 bases, with 7 bases between the two germline ends. The full variable domain, its missing parts supplied by reference TRBV7-3 and TRBJ2-2, is GAGVSQTPSNKVTEKGKYVELRCDPISGHTALYWYRQSLGQGPEFLIYFQGTGAADDSGLPNDRFFAVRPEGSVSTLKIQRTERGDSAVYLCASSLTGEGELFFGEGSRLTVL.

The chain couples TRBV3-1 (or the pseudogene TRBV3-2) to TRBJ2-1; TRBD2 matches 10 bases. With 0 bases clipped from V and 1 base from J, the junction kept 21 bases outside the gene matches. Germline CDR1 and CDR2: LGHDT and YNNKEL (reference sequence). CDR3 length equals 23 residues. CDR3 coding DNA: TGTGCCAGCAGCCAAGACCCGAGCAGGGCTAGCGGGGGCCTTTTACCGTCCTACAATGAGCAGTTCTTC. Encoded protein: CASSQDPSRASGGLLPSYNEQFF.

This clone was observed at least ten times. The chain uses TRBV5-5 and TRBJ2-1; D remains unclear. Germline CDR1 is SGHKS and CDR2 is YYEKEE (reference sequence). V lost 0 bases to trimming and J lost 6 bases, with 7 bases between them. The CDR3 length is 13 residues. The CDR3 DNA follows: TGTGCCAGCAGCTTGGACGTGGCCAATGAGCAGTTCTTC. It encodes CASSLDVANEQFF.

This clone was seen more than once but under ten times. The chain links TRBV6-6 to TRBJ2-1; TRBD2 matches at 9 bases. Germline-derived CDR1 and CDR2 are MNHNY and SVGAGI (reference sequence). The CDR3 loop spans 15 amino acids. Losses at the gene ends were 6 bases for V and 6 bases for J; bases not matched to a gene: 9. CDR3 nucleotides: TGTGCCAGCAGGATAAGCGGGGGGTCTGGCAATGAGCAGTTCTTC. Translating it yields CASRISGGSGNEQFF.

This chain joins TRBV7-2 and TRBJ2-3; 10 positions match TRBD2. Looked up from germline, CDR1 is SGHTA and CDR2 is FQGNSA. The CDR3 spans 16 residues. V shed 1 base and J 5 bases; nucleotides not matched to a gene: 6. CDR3 residues: CASSLVSSGGGDTQYF. In DNA, the CDR3 is TGTGCCAGCAGCTTAGTGTCTAGCGGGGGAGGAGATACGCAGTATTTT.

V usage is TRBV2 and J usage is TRBJ2-3; D remains unclear. CDR1 and CDR2 (germline): SNHLY, FYNNEI. Trimming stripped 7 bases from V and 4 bases from J, with 12 bases between. The CDR3 is 13 amino acids. CDR3 DNA: TGTGCCAGCACAGTCATACCTGCAGATACGCAGTATTTT. This codes for CASTVIPADTQYF.

The chain has TRBV7-9 and TRBJ1-4; 12 positions agree with TRBD1. The CDR3 totals 16 residues. V was clipped by 3 bases and J by 7 bases; unmatched bases: 6. Per germline, CDR1 SEHNR and CDR2 FQNEAQ (reference sequence). The DNA of the CDR3 is TGTGCCAGCAGCTTGGGACAGGGGGCGCGTGGTGAAAAACTGTTTTTT. It specifies CASSLGQGARGEKLFF. The full variable domain, rest sourced from reference TRBV7-9 and TRBJ1-4, is DTGVSQNPRHKITKRGQNVTFRCDPISEHNRLYWYRQTLGQGPEFLTYFQNEAQLEKSRLLSDRFSAERPKGSFSTLEIQRTEQGDSAMYLCASSLGQGARGEKLFFGSGTQLSVL.

The chain is built from TRBV2 and TRBJ1-2; TRBD1 matches 9 bases. This CDR3 has 14 residues. CDR1 is SNHLY and CDR2 is FYNNEI in the germline V gene. The V gene end was trimmed by 6 bases and the J gene end by 5 bases; junction bases not matched to a gene: 7. CDR3 DNA: TGTGCCAGCAGCGCCGGGACAGGGCCTTATGGCTACACCTTC. Protein: CASSAGTGPYGYTF. Full variable domain (missing parts from reference TRBV2 and TRBJ1-2): EPEVTQTPSHQVTQMGQEVILRCVPISNHLYFYWYRQILGQKVEFLVSFYNNEISEKSEIFDDQFSVERPDGSNFTLKIRSTKLEDSAMYFCASSAGTGPYGYTFGSGTRLTVV.